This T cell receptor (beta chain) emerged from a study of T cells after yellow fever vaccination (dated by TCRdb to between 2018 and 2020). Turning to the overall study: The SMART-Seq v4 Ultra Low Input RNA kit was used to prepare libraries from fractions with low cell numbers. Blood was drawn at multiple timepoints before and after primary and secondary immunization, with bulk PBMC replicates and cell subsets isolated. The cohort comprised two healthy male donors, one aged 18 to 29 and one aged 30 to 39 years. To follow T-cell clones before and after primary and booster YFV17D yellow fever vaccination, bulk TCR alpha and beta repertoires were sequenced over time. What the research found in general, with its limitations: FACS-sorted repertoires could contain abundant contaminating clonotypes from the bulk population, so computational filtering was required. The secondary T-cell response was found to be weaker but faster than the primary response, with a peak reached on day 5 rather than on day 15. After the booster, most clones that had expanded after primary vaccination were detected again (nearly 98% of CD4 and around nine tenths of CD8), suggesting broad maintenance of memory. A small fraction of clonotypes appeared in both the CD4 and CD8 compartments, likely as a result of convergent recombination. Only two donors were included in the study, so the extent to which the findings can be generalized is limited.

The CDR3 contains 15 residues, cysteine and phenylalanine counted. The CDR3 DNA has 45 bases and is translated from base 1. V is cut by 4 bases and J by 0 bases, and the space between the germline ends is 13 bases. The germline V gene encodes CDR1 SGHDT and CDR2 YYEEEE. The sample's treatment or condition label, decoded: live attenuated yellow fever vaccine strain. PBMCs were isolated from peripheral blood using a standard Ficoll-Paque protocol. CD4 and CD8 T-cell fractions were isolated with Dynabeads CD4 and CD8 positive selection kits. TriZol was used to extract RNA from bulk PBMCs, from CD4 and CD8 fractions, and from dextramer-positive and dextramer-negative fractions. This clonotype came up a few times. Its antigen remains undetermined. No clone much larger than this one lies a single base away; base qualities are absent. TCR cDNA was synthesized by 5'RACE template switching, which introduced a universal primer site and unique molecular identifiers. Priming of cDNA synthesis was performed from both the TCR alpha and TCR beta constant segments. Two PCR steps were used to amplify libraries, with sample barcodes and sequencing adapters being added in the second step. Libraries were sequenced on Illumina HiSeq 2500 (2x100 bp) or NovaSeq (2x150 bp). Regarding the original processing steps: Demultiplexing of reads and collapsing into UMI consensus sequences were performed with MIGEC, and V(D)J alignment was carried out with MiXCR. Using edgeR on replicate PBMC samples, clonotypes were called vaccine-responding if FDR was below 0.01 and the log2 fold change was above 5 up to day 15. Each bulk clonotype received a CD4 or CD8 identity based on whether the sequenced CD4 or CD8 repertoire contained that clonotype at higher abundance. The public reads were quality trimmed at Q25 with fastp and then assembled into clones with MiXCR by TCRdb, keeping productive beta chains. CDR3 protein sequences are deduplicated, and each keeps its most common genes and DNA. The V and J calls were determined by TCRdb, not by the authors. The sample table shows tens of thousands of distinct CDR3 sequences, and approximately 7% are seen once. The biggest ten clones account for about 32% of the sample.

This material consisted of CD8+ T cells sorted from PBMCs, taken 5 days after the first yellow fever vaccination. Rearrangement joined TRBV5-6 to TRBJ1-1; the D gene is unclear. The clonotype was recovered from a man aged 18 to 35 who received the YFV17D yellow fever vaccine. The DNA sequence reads TGTGCCAGCAGCCCGGGTCGGTTTCTGAACACTGAAGCTTTCTTT. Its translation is CASSPGRFLNTEAFF.